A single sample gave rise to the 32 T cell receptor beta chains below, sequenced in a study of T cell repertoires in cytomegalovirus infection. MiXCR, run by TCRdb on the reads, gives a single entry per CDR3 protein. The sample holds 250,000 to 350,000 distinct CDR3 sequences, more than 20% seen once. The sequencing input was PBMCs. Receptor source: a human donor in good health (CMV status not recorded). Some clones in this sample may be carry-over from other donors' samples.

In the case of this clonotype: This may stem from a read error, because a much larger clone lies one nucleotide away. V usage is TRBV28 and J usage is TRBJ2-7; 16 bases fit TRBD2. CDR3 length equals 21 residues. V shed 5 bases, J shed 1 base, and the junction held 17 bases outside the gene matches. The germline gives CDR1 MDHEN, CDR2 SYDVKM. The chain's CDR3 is CASSLQPPGTSGRVRSYEQYF. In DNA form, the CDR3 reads TGTGCCAGCAGTCTTCAGCCCCCCGGGACTAGCGGGAGGGTTCGTTCCTACGAGCAGTACTTC.

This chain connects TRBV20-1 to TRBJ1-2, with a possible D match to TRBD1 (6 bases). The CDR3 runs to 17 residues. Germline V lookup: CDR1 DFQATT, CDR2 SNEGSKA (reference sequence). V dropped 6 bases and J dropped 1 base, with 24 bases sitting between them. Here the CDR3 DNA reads TGCAGTGCGAGACGGGGGCGGGGGAAGGCTAATAACTATGGCTACACCTTC. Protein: CSARRGRGKANNYGYTF.

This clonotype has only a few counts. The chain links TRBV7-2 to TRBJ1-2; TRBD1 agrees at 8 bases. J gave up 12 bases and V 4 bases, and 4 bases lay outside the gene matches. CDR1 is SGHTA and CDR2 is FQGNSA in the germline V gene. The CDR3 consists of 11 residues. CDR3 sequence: CASSSDRGHTF. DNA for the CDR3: TGTGCCAGCAGCTCCGACAGGGGACACACCTTC.

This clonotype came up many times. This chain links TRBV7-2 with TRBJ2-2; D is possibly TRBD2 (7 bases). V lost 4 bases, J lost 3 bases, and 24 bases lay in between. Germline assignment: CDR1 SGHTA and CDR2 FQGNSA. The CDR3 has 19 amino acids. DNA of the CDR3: TGTGCCAGCAGCTCAGACGGGGGGACGGGACAAGTGTACACCGGGGAGCTGTTTTTT. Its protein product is CASSSDGGTGQVYTGELFF.

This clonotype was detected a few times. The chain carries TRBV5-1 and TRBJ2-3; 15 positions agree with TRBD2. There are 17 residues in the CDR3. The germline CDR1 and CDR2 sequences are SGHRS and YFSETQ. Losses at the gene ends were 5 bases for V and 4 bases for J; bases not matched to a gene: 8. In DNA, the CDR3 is TGCGCCAGCAGTTCGGGACTAGCGGGGGGAGGCCCAGATACGCAGTATTTT. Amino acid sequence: CASSSGLAGGGPDTQYF.

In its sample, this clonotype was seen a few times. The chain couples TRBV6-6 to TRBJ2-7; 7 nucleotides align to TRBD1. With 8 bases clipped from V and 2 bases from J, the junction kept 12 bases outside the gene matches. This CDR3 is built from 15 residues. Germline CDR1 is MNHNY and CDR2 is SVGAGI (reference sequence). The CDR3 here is CASGQAFGSTYEQYF. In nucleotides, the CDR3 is TGTGCCAGCGGACAGGCGTTCGGATCTACCTACGAGCAGTACTTC.

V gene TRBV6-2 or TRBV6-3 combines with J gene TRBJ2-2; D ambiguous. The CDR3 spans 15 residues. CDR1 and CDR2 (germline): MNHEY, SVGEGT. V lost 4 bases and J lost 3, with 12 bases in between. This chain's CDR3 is CASSFITGDTGELFF. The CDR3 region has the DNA TGTGCCAGCAGTTTCATAACCGGAGACACCGGGGAGCTGTTTTTT.

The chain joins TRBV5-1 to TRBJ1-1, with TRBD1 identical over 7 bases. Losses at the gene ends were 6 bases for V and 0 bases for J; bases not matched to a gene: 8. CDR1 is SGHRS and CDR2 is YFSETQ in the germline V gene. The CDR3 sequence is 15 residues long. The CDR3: CASTPGGGMNTEAFF. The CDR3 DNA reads TGCGCCAGCACCCCTGGAGGGGGCATGAACACTGAAGCTTTCTTT.

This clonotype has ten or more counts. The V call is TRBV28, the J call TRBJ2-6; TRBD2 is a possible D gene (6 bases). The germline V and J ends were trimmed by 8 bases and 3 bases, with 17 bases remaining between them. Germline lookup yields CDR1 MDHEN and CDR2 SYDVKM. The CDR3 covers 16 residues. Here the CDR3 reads CASSTPGRDGANVLTF. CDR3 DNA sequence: TGTGCCAGCTCAACCCCGGGGCGGGATGGGGCCAACGTCCTGACTTTC.

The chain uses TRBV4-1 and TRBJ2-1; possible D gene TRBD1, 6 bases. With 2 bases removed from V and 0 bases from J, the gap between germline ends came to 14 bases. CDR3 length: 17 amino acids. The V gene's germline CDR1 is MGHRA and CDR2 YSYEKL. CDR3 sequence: CASSQRQASSSYNEQFF. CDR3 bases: TGCGCCAGCAGCCAAAGACAGGCCTCGAGCTCCTACAATGAGCAGTTCTTC.

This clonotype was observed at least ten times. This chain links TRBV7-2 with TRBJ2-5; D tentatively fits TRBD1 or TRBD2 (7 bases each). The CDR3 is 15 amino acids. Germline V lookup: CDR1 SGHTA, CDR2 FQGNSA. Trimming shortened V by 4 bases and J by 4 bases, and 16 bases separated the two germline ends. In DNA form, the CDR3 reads TGTGCCAGCAGCTCGAGAGCAGGGGGGGGAGAGACCCAGTACTTC. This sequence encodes CASSSRAGGGETQYF.

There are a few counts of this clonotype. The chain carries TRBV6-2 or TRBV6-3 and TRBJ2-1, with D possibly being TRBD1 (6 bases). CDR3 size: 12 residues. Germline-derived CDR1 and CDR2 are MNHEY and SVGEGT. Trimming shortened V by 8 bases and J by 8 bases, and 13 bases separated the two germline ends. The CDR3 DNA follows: TGTGCCAGCGGACAGCTTTTGCATGAGCAGTTCTTC. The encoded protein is CASGQLLHEQFF.

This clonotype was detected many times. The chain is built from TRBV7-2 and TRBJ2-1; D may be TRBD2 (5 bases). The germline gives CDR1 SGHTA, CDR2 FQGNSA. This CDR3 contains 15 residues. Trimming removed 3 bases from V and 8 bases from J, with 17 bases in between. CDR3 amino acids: CASSLERGSGHEQFF. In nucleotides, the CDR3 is TGTGCCAGCAGCTTGGAACGCGGGTCTGGGCATGAGCAGTTCTTC.

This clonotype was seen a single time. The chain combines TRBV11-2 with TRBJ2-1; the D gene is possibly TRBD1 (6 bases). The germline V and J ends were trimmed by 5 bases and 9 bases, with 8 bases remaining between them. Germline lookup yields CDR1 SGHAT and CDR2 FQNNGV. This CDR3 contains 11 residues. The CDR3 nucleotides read TGTGCCAGCAGCGTACAGGGTGAGCAGTTCTTC. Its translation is CASSVQGEQFF.

In DNA, the CDR3 is TGTGCCAGCAGTTACCGGACTAGCGGGAGTCATTACAATGAGCAGTTCTTC. It encodes CASSYRTSGSHYNEQFF. The V call is TRBV6-5, the J call TRBJ2-1, with 13 bases fitting TRBD2. V lost 2 bases to trimming and J lost 4 bases; unmatched junction nucleotides: 5. Germline assignment: CDR1 MNHEY and CDR2 SVGAGI. The CDR3 spans 17 residues.

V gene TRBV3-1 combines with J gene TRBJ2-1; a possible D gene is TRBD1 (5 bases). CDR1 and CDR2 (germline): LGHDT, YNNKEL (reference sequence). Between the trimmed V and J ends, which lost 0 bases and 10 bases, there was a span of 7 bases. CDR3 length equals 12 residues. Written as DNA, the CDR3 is TGTGCCAGCAGCCAAGAGGGGCGAGAGCAGTTCTTC. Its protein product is CASSQEGREQFF.

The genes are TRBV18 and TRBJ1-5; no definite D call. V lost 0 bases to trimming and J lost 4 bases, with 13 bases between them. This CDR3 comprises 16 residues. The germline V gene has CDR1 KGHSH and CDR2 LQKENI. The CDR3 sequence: CASSPPSLSRNQPQHF. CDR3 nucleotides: TGTGCCAGCTCACCACCGTCTTTATCACGGAATCAGCCCCAGCATTTT.

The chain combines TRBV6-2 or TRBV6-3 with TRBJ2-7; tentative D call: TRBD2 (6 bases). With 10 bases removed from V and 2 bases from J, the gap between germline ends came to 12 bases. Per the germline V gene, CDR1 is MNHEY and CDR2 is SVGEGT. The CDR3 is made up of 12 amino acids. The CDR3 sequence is CATSGSTYEQYF. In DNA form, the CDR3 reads TGTGCCACCTCCGGGAGCACCTACGAGCAGTACTTC.

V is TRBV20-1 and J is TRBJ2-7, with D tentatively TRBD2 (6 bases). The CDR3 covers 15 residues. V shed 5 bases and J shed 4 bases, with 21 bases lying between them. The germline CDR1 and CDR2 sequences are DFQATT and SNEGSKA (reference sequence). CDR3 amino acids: CSAPLRRAGRYEQYF. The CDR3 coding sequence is TGCAGTGCTCCACTTCGTAGGGCGGGACGGTACGAGCAGTACTTC.

CDR3 residues: CASSSQGTGYGYTF. CDR3 DNA: TGTGCCAGCAGCTCGCAAGGGACGGGCTATGGCTACACCTTC. This chain connects TRBV7-9 to TRBJ1-2, with D possibly matching TRBD1 (5 bases). The CDR3 loop spans 14 amino acids. Deletions cut 4 bases from V and 4 bases from J, with 13 bases between. The germline V gene encodes CDR1 SEHNR and CDR2 FQNEAQ (reference sequence).

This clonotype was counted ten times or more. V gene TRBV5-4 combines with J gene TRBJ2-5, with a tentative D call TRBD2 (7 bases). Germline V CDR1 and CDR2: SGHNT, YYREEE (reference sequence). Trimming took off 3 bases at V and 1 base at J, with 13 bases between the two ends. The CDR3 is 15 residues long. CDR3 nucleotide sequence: TGTGCCAGCAGCTCGCCCGGGGGGCTCCAAGAGACCCAGTACTTC. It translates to CASSSPGGLQETQYF.

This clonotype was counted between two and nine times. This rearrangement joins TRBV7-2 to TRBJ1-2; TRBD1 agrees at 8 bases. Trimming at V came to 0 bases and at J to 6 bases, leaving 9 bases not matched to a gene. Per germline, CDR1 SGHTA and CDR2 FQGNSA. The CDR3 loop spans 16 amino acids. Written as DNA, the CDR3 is TGTGCCAGCAGCTTAGCACACCGGGACAGGATGGATGGCTACACCTTC. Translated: CASSLAHRDRMDGYTF.

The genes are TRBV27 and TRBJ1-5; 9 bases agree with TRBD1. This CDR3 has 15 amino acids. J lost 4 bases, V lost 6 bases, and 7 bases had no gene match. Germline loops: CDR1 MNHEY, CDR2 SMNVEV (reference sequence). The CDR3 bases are TGTGCCAGCAGACCACTCGGGACAGGGAATCAGCCCCAGCATTTT. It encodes CASRPLGTGNQPQHF.

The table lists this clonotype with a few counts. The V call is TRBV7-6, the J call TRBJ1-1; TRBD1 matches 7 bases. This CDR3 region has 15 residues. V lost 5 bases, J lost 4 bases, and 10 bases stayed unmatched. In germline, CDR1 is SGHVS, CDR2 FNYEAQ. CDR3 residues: CASSLQQGSGTEAFF. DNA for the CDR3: TGTGCCAGCAGCCTACAACAGGGGTCGGGCACTGAAGCTTTCTTT.

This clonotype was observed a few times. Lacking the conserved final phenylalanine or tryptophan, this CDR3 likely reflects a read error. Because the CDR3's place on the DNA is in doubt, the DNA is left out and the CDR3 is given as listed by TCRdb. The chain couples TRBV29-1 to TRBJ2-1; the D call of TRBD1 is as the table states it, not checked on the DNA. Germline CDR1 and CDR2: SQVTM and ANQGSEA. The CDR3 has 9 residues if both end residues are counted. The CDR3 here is CSVWDRVLK.

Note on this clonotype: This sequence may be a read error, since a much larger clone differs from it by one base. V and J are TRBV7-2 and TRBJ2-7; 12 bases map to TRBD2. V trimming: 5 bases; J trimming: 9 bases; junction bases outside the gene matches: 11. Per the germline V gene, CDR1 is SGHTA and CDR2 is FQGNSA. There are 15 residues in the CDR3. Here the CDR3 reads CASSPSLGLAGGQYF. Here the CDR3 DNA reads TGTGCCAGCAGCCCGAGTCTGGGACTAGCGGGCGGGCAGTACTTC.

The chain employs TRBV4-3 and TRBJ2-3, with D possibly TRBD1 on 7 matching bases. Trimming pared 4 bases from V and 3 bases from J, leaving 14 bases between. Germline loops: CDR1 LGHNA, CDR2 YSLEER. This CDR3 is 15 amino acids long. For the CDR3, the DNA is TGCGCCAGCAGCCTACAGGGGAGCGGGACAGATACGCAGTATTTT. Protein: CASSLQGSGTDTQYF.

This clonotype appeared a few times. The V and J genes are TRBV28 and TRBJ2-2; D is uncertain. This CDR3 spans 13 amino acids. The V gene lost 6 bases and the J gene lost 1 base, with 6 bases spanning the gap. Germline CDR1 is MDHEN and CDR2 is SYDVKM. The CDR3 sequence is CASRAQNTGELFF. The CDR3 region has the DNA TGTGCCAGCAGGGCCCAGAACACCGGGGAGCTGTTTTTT.

The CDR3 region has the DNA TGTGCCAGCAGTTTACTCTCTCCCCGCGGAAACATTCAGTACTTC. Translated, it gives CASSLLSPRGNIQYF. The V and J genes are TRBV28 and TRBJ2-4; D unresolved. The CDR3 length is 15 residues. Trimming removed 2 bases from V and 6 bases from J, with 14 bases in between. Germline V gene lookup returns CDR1 MDHEN and CDR2 SYDVKM.

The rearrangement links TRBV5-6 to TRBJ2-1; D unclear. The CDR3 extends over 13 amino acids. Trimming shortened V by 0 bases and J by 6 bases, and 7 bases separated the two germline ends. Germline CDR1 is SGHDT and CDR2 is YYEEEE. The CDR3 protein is CASSLGLFNEQFF. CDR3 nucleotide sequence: TGTGCCAGCAGCTTGGGACTTTTCAATGAGCAGTTCTTC.

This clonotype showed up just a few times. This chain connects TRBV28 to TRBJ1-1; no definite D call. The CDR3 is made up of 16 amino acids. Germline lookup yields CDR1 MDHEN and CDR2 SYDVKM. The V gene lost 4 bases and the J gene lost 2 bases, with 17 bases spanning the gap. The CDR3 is CASSSHRPIYNTEAFF. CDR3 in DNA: TGTGCCAGCAGTTCACACCGACCGATTTATAACACTGAAGCTTTCTTT.

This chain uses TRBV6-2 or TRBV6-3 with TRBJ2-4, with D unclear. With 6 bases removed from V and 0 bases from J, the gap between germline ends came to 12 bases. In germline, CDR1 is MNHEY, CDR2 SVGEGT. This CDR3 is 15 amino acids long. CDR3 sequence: CASSPPLRAKNIQYF. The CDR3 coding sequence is TGTGCCAGCAGCCCACCTCTCCGAGCCAAAAACATTCAGTACTTC.